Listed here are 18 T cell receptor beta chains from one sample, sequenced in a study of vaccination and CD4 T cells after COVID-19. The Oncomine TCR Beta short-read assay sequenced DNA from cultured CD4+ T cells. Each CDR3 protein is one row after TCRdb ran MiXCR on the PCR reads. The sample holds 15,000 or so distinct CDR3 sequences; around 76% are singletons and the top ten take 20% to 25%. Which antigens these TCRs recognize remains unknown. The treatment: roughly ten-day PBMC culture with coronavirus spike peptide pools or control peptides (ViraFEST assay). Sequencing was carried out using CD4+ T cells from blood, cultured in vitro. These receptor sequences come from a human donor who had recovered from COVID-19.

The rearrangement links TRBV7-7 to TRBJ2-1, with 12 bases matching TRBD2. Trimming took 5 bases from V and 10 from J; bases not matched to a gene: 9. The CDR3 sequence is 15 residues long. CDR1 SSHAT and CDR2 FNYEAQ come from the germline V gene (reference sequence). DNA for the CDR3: TGTGCCAGCAGCCCAACACTAGCGGGAGGCAGGGAGCAGTTCTTC. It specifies CASSPTLAGGREQFF. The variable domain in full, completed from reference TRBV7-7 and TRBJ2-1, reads GAGVSQSPRYKVTKRGQDVTLRCDPISSHATLYWYQQALGQGPEFLTYFNYEAQPDKSGLPSDRFSAERPEGSISTLTIQRTEQRDSAMYRCASSPTLAGGREQFFGPGTRLTVL.

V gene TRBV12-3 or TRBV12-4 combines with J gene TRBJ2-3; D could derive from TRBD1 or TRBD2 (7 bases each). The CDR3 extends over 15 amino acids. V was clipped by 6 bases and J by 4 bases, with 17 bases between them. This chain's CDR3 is CASSPGGGHADTQYF. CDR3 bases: TGTGCCAGCAGCCCAGGGGGGGGGCATGCAGATACGCAGTATTTT.

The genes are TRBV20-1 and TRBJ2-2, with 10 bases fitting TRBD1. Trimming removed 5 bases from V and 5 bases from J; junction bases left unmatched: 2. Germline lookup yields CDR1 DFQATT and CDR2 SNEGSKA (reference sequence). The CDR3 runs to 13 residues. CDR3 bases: TGCAGTGCTCGGACAGGGGGAACCGGGGAGCTGTTTTTT. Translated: CSARTGGTGELFF.

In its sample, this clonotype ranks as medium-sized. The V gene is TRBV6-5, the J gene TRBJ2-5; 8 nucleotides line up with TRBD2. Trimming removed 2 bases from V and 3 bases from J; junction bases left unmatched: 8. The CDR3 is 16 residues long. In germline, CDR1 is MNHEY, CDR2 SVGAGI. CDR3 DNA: TGTGCCAGCAGTTACGGAGCGGGGGCGATAAAAGAGACCCAGTACTTC. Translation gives CASSYGAGAIKETQYF.

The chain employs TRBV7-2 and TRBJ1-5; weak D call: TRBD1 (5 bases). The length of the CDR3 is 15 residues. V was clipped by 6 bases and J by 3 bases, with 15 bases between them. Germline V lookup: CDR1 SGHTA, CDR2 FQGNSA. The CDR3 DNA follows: TGTGCCAGCAGACGGGGCAGGAGCAACAATCAGCCCCAGCATTTT. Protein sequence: CASRRGRSNNQPQHF.

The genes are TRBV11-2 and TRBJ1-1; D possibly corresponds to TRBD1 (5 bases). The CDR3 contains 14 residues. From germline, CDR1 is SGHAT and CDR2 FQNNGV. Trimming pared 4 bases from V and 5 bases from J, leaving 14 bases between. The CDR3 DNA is TGTGCCAGCAGCTCGGGGACGGCATGGACTGAAGCTTTCTTT. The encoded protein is CASSSGTAWTEAFF.

This CDR3 is CASSPGTPSNQPQHF. The CDR3 coding sequence is TGTGCCAGCTCCCCAGGGACTCCCAGCAATCAGCCCCAGCATTTT. The genes are TRBV18 and TRBJ1-5; TRBD1 is a possible D gene (5 bases). The CDR3 sequence is 15 residues long. Germline CDR1 KGHSH, CDR2 LQKENI. V dropped 6 bases and J dropped 1 base, with 13 bases sitting between them.

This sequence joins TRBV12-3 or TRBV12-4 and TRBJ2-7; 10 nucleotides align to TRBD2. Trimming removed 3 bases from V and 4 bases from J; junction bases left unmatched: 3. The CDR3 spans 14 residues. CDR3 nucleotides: TGTGCCAGCAGTTTGTCTAGCGGGAGTTACGAGCAGTACTTC. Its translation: CASSLSSGSYEQYF.

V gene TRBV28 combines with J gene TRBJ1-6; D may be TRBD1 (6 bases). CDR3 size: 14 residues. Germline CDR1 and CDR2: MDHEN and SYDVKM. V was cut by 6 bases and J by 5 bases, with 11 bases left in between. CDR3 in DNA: TGTGCCAGCAGCTACAGGGTAAATAATTCACCCCTCCACTTT. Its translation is CASSYRVNNSPLHF.

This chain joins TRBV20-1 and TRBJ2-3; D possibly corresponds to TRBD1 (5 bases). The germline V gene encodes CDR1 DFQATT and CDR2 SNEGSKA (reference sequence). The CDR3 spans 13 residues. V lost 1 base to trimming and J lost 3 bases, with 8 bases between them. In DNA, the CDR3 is TGCAGTGCTAGAGGCCAGGGAACAGATACGCAGTATTTT. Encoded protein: CSARGQGTDTQYF.

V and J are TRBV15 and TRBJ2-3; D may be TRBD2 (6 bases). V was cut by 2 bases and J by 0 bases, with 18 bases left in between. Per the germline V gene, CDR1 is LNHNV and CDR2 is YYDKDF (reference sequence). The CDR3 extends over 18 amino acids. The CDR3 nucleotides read TGTGCCACCAGCAGAACACCCGGATTAGCGGCTAGCACAGATACGCAGTATTTT. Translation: CATSRTPGLAASTDTQYF.

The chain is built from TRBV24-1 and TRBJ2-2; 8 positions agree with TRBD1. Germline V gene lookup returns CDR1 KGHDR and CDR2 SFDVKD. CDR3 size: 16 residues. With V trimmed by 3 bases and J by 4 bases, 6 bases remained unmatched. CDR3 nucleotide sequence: TGTGCCACCAGTGATCCAAGGACAGGGAGCACCGGGGAGCTGTTTTTT. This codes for CATSDPRTGSTGELFF.

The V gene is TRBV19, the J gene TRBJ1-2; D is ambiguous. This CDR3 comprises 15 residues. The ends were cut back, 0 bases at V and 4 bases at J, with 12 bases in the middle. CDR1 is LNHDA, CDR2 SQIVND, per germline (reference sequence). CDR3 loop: CASSIDNGQAYGYTF. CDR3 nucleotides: TGTGCCAGTAGTATAGATAACGGGCAGGCCTATGGCTACACCTTC.

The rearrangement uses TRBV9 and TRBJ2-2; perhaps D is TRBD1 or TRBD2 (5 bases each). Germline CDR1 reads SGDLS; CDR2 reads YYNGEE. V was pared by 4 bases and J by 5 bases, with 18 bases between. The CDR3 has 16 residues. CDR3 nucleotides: TGTGCCAGCAGCTTCATGCTTGGGGGTACTACCGGGGAGCTGTTTTTT. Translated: CASSFMLGGTTGELFF.

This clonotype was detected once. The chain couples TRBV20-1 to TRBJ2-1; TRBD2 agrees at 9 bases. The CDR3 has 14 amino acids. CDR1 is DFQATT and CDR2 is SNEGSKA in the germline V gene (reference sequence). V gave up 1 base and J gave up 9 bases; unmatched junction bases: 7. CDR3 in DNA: TGCAGTGCTAGAGGGGCTAGCGGGATGGGTGAGCAGTTCTTC. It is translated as CSARGASGMGEQFF.

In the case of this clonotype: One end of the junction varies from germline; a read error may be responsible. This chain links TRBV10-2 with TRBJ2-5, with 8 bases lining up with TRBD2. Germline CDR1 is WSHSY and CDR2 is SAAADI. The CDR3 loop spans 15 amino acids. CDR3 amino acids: CASSYGGALPETQYF. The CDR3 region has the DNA TGTGCCAGCAGTTACGGGGGGGCGCTACCAGAGACCCAGTACTTC.

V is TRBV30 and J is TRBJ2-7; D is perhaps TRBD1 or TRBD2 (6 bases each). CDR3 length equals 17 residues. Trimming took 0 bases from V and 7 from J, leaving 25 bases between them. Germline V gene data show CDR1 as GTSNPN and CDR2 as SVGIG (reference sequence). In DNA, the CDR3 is TGTGCCTGGAGTGTACCCGCCCCCGGGGGCCGATCTGGAGAGCAGTACTTC. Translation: CAWSVPAPGGRSGEQYF.

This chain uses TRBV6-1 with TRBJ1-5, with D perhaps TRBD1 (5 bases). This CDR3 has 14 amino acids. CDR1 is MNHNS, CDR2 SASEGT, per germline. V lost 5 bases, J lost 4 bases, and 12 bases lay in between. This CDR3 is CASSPRGRNQPQHF. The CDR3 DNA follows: TGTGCCAGCAGTCCAAGGGGTCGGAATCAGCCCCAGCATTTT.